Below, 29 T cell receptor beta chains from the same sample are listed, as sequenced in a study of T cells after yellow fever vaccination. TCRdb fed the 5' RACE reads into MiXCR, producing one record per CDR3 protein. The data show over 300,000 distinct CDR3 sequences, with about 6.6% seen just once and about a sixth held by the top ten. The sequencing here drew on PBMCs, taken about 41 days after the first yellow fever vaccination. The source is a man aged 18 to 35 who received the YFV17D yellow fever vaccine.

The V and J genes are TRBV7-9 and TRBJ1-6, with TRBD1 as a possible D gene (5 bases). With 5 bases removed from V and 9 bases from J, the gap between germline ends came to 14 bases. This CDR3 has 14 amino acids. Germline V gene sequence: CDR1 SEHNR, CDR2 FQNEAQ (reference sequence). Written as DNA, the CDR3 is TGTGCCAGCAGCGCTCAGGGAGTGGGTTCACCCCTCCACTTT. Amino acid sequence: CASSAQGVGSPLHF.

CDR3 nucleotides: TGTGCCAGCAGCGCGACAGGGGCCCCCTCTGTATCTGGCTACACCTTC. As protein: CASSATGAPSVSGYTF. The chain couples TRBV9 to TRBJ1-2; 8 bases agree with TRBD1. CDR1 and CDR2 (germline): SGDLS, YYNGEE. This CDR3 region has 16 residues. Losses at the gene ends were 3 bases for V and 7 bases for J; bases not matched to a gene: 14.

The table lists this clonotype with a few counts. This chain joins TRBV20-1 and TRBJ2-1; 14 bases are shared with TRBD2. Germline loops: CDR1 DFQATT, CDR2 SNEGSKA (reference sequence). The CDR3 runs to 18 residues. The trim removed 6 bases at V and 2 bases at J, leaving 12 bases unmatched. The CDR3 DNA reads as TGCAGTGCCAAATCGGGACTAGCGGGGGCCCTTCCCTACAATGAGCAGTTCTTC. Protein: CSAKSGLAGALPYNEQFF.

In its sample, this clonotype was seen a few times. V gene TRBV6-1 combines with J gene TRBJ1-3; tentative D call: TRBD1 (5 bases). CDR1 is MNHNS, CDR2 SASEGT, per germline. V was shortened by 7 bases and J by 1 base, with 14 bases between the two germline ends. This CDR3 contains 15 residues. The CDR3: CASKSGGLSGNTIYF. The CDR3 coding sequence is TGTGCCAGCAAAAGCGGGGGGTTATCTGGAAACACCATATATTTT.

This chain connects TRBV20-1 to TRBJ2-7; D remains ambiguous. Germline V lookup: CDR1 DFQATT, CDR2 SNEGSKA (reference sequence). V gave up 5 bases and J gave up 3 bases, with 17 bases separating them. The CDR3 consists of 14 residues. CDR3 coding DNA: TGCAGTGCTCACCGTACAGACCTACACTACGAGCAGTACTTC. It is translated as CSAHRTDLHYEQYF.

This clonotype has ten or more counts. The CDR3: CASTQMTSGADTQYF. DNA of the CDR3: TGTGCCAGCACCCAAATGACTAGCGGGGCAGATACGCAGTATTTT. J is TRBJ2-3 and V is TRBV7-8, with 11 bases fitting TRBD2. Germline values: CDR1 SGHVS, CDR2 FQNEAQ. V was pared by 7 bases and J by 4 bases, with 7 bases of the junction left unmatched. The CDR3 length is 15 residues.

This clonotype was counted at least ten times. The DNA for the CDR3 is TGCGCCAGCAGCTTGGCACCGAATAATTCACCCCTCCACTTT. Translating gives CASSLAPNNSPLHF. This chain joins TRBV5-1 and TRBJ1-6; D remains ambiguous. Germline lookup yields CDR1 SGHRS and CDR2 YFSETQ. Trimming stripped 0 bases from V and 5 bases from J, with 6 bases between. The CDR3 is 14 residues long.

This clonotype was counted ten times or more. The chain's CDR3 is CASTATGGTDTQYF. The CDR3 DNA follows: TGCGCCAGCACGGCGACAGGGGGCACAGATACGCAGTATTTT. The chain employs TRBV10-2 and TRBJ2-3; TRBD1 aligns across 8 bases. Germline V lookup: CDR1 WSHSY, CDR2 SAAADI. This CDR3 has 14 amino acids. V lost 7 bases to trimming and J lost 1 base; unmatched junction nucleotides: 4.

The chain is built from TRBV29-1 and TRBJ2-4; no reliable D call. V was shortened by 7 bases and J by 3 bases, with 13 bases between the two germline ends. This CDR3 region has 13 residues. CDR1 is SQVTM, CDR2 ANQGSEA, per germline. For the CDR3, the DNA is TGCAGCGCCCTCGCCCAAAACAAAAACATTCAGTACTTC. Translation gives CSALAQNKNIQYF.

Only a few counts were recorded for this clonotype. The gene calls are TRBV18 and TRBJ2-1, with D hard to call. Looked up from germline, CDR1 is KGHSH and CDR2 is LQKENI. The V end lost 0 bases, the J end lost 0 bases, and 12 bases lay between the germline ends. The CDR3 extends over 17 amino acids. The CDR3 coding sequence is TGTGCCAGCTCACCACCGATGGCGAAGAGCTCCTACAATGAGCAGTTCTTC. Protein sequence: CASSPPMAKSSYNEQFF.

This clonotype was counted a few times. This CDR3 is CASTLERGVAETQYF. Here the CDR3 DNA reads TGTGCCAGCACGCTTGAACGGGGAGTCGCAGAGACCCAGTACTTC. The rearrangement joins TRBV11-2 to TRBJ2-5, with a possible D match to TRBD2 (5 bases). Germline V CDR1 and CDR2: SGHAT, FQNNGV. The CDR3 is made up of 15 amino acids. Trimming stripped 7 bases from V and 4 bases from J, with 19 bases between.

This clonotype was detected only a few times. V gene TRBV19 combines with J gene TRBJ1-5; maybe TRBD1 (5 bases). The CDR3 runs to 15 residues. CDR1 LNHDA and CDR2 SQIVND come from the germline V gene (reference sequence). The V end lost 2 bases, the J end lost 7 bases, and 15 bases lay between the germline ends. The CDR3 loop is CASSITGTVLQPQHF. The CDR3 DNA reads as TGTGCCAGTAGTATAACTGGGACGGTATTGCAGCCCCAGCATTTT.

This clonotype was observed many times. The rearrangement links TRBV7-3 to TRBJ1-1; D unclear. CDR1 is SGHTA and CDR2 is FQGTGA in the germline V gene. This CDR3 has 14 residues. V was clipped by 2 bases and J by 4 bases, with 11 bases between them. The CDR3, as DNA: TGTGCCAGCAGCTTATACCCTGGGATCACTGAAGCTTTCTTT. Its protein is CASSLYPGITEAFF.

This clonotype appeared many times. The CDR3 sequence is CASSLAAAGKGNEQFF. CDR3 nucleotide sequence: TGCGCCAGCAGCTTGGCCGCGGCAGGGAAAGGCAATGAGCAGTTCTTC. The rearrangement links TRBV5-1 to TRBJ2-1; TRBD1 might be the D (5 bases). This CDR3 has 16 residues. Trimming cost V 0 bases and J 6 bases, with 16 bases left between them. Germline values: CDR1 SGHRS, CDR2 YFSETQ.

This clonotype appeared many times. The V call is TRBV5-1, the J call TRBJ2-1; the D is unclear. The ends were cut back, 0 bases at V and 8 bases at J, with 9 bases in the middle. There are 13 residues in the CDR3. Germline V gene data show CDR1 as SGHRS and CDR2 as YFSETQ. As DNA, the CDR3 is TGCGCCAGCAGCTTGGGGTCCTTCTATGAGCAGTTCTTC. As protein: CASSLGSFYEQFF.

This chain joins TRBV7-3 and TRBJ2-3, with TRBD2 matching over 7 bases. The junction had 15 bases not matched to a gene; V was cut back by 5 bases and J by 10 bases. Germline assignment: CDR1 SGHTA and CDR2 FQGTGA. The CDR3 covers 15 residues. This CDR3 is CASSHGGSPPASQYF. The CDR3 bases are TGTGCCAGCAGCCACGGGGGGTCCCCCCCGGCCTCGCAGTATTTT.

This clonotype came up a few times. The chain employs TRBV11-2 and TRBJ2-7; D not certain. This CDR3 contains 15 residues. Germline assignment: CDR1 SGHAT and CDR2 FQNNGV. V lost 2 bases and J 5 bases, leaving 16 bases between the germline ends. CDR3 in amino acids: CASSLSPGEANEQYV. The CDR3 DNA sequence: TGTGCCAGCAGCTTATCGCCAGGAGAAGCGAACGAGCAGTACGTC.

This clonotype occurred many times. CDR3 protein: CASSLGASNTGELFF. CDR3 DNA: TGCGCCAGCAGCTTGGGTGCGAGTAACACCGGGGAGCTGTTTTTT. The V and J genes are TRBV5-1 and TRBJ2-2, with D unclear. The germline V and J ends were trimmed by 0 bases and 2 bases, with 8 bases remaining between them. The germline V gene has CDR1 SGHRS and CDR2 YFSETQ. This CDR3 is built from 15 residues.

In regard to this clonotype: At one end the junction does not follow the germline gene, possibly because of a read error. V is TRBV12-3 or TRBV12-4 and J is TRBJ1-2; 7 nucleotides line up with TRBD1. CDR3 length: 18 amino acids. CDR3 coding DNA: TGTGCCTGCAGTCCCGCCCGACAGGGATTAATGCCCAACTATGGCTACACCTTC. The encoded protein is CACSPARQGLMPNYGYTF.

This clonotype was seen only a few times. This chain links TRBV9 with TRBJ2-2, with 7 nucleotides matching TRBD1. With 3 bases clipped from V and 4 bases from J, the junction kept 6 bases outside the gene matches. The CDR3 runs 15 residues. Germline V lookup: CDR1 SGDLS, CDR2 YYNGEE. The CDR3 DNA reads as TGTGCCAGCAGCGAGGATACAGGGGTCACCGGGGAGCTGTTTTTT. Amino acids: CASSEDTGVTGELFF. Full variable domain (outside the CDR3, taken from reference TRBV9 and TRBJ2-2): DSGVTQTPKHLITATGQRVTLRCSPRSGDLSVYWYQQSLDQGLQFLIQYYNGEERAKGNILERFSAQQFPDLHSELNLSSLELGDSALYFCASSEDTGVTGELFFGEGSRLTVL.

This clonotype was detected a few times. V is TRBV5-6 and J is TRBJ1-5; D possibly corresponds to TRBD1 (6 bases). The CDR3 spans 19 residues. Per the germline V gene, CDR1 is SGHDT and CDR2 is YYEEEE. Trimming took 0 bases from V and 0 from J, leaving 19 bases between them. Here the CDR3 reads CASSLGGGTLTDSNQPQHF. CDR3 nucleotide sequence: TGTGCCAGCAGCTTGGGAGGCGGGACACTCACCGATAGCAATCAGCCCCAGCATTTT.

The rearrangement uses TRBV7-3 and TRBJ2-1, with D perhaps TRBD1 (6 bases). Germline V gives CDR1 SGHTA, CDR2 FQGTGA. V gave up 5 bases and J gave up 1 base, with 15 bases separating them. The CDR3 spans 16 residues. The CDR3 here is CASSTPGAASYNEQFF. In nucleotides, the CDR3 is TGTGCCAGCAGCACCCCAGGGGCCGCTTCCTACAATGAGCAGTTCTTC.

The chain joins TRBV7-9 to TRBJ1-1, with D unclear. CDR1 is SEHNR, CDR2 FQNEAQ, per germline (reference sequence). Trimming removed 0 bases at V and 1 base at J, with 12 bases between. This CDR3 contains 16 residues. CDR3 DNA sequence: TGTGCCAGCAGCTTAGCGAGGTCAGCACCGAACACTGAAGCTTTCTTT. As protein: CASSLARSAPNTEAFF.

This clonotype was seen only a few times. Written as DNA, the CDR3 is TGTGCCAGCAATCGCGATTCTGGAAACACCATATATTTT. Translation: CASNRDSGNTIYF. The rearrangement uses TRBV19 and TRBJ1-3; D ambiguous. Germline assignment: CDR1 LNHDA and CDR2 SQIVND (reference sequence). This CDR3 has 13 amino acids. The V end was cut by 9 bases, the J end by 1 base, with 10 bases between.

This clonotype was counted many times. The rearrangement links TRBV3-1 to TRBJ2-5; the D gene could be TRBD1 or TRBD2 (6 bases each). CDR1 LGHDT and CDR2 YNNKEL come from the germline V gene (reference sequence). The CDR3 contains 17 residues. With 4 bases removed from V and 1 base from J, the gap between germline ends came to 19 bases. DNA for the CDR3: TGTGCCAGCAGCCTCCTTGGGGGTGGGGGGCTCCAAGAGACCCAGTACTTC. Its protein product is CASSLLGGGGLQETQYF.

This clonotype was seen many times. V usage is TRBV5-1 and J usage is TRBJ2-7; possibly TRBD1 for D (6 bases). Germline loops: CDR1 SGHRS, CDR2 YFSETQ. The CDR3 runs 13 residues. V shed 0 bases and J shed 5 bases, with 9 bases lying between them. The CDR3 bases are TGCGCCAGCAGCTTGGGGGCAGGGGACGAGCAGTACTTC. Its protein is CASSLGAGDEQYF.

This clonotype was detected many times. This sequence joins TRBV29-1 and TRBJ1-6; TRBD1 agrees at 7 bases. Per the germline V gene, CDR1 is SQVTM and CDR2 is ANQGSEA. The CDR3 has 13 amino acids. J lost 7 bases, V lost 7 bases, and 7 bases had no gene match. This CDR3 is CSANGTVNSPLHF. Here the CDR3 DNA reads TGCAGCGCTAACGGGACAGTCAATTCACCCCTCCACTTT.

The genes are TRBV6-5 and TRBJ1-3; 10 bases are shared with TRBD1. Trimming cost V 6 bases and J 8 bases; bases outside gene matches: 13. The germline CDR1 and CDR2 sequences are MNHEY and SVGAGI. This CDR3 region has 16 residues. DNA for the CDR3: TGTGCCAGCAGCCCGGGACAGGGGTTCGGAGGGGACACCATATATTTT. It encodes CASSPGQGFGGDTIYF.

This clonotype appeared a few times. DNA for the CDR3: TGTGCCAGCCGGAAAACAGGATTAGTTTATGGCTACACCTTC. Its protein is CASRKTGLVYGYTF. V usage is TRBV6-5 and J usage is TRBJ1-2; a possible D gene is TRBD1 (5 bases). CDR1 is MNHEY, CDR2 SVGAGI, per germline. CDR3 length: 14 residues. V lost 8 bases and J lost 5, with 18 bases in between.